One sample yielded the 20 T cell receptor beta chains listed below, sequenced in a study of OX40 agonist ivuxolimab in advanced cancers. Repertoires were generated with immunoSEQ multiplex PCR, while TCRdb's copy carries only in-frame clones and drops some. This sample has about 17,000 clones, with around 78% found just once. The sequencing used CD4+ or CD8+ T cells sorted from blood, collected in a trial of the OX40 agonist ivuxolimab. The receptors derive from an adult with an advanced solid tumor such as melanoma, head and neck, liver or kidney cancer.

The rearrangement uses TRBV15 and TRBJ1-1, with D hard to call. V was cut by 0 bases and J by 5 bases, with 16 bases left in between. Per germline, CDR1 LNHNV and CDR2 YYDKDF (reference sequence). The CDR3 contains 16 residues. The CDR3 region is CATSRDRWGGLTEAFF. For the CDR3, the DNA is TGTGCCACCAGCAGAGATCGCTGGGGTGGTTTGACTGAAGCTTTCTTT.

This clone was recorded once. V gene TRBV10-3 combines with J gene TRBJ1-4, with D maybe TRBD1 (6 bases). The CDR3 spans 16 residues. Germline V gives CDR1 ENHRY, CDR2 SYGVKD. V was pared by 6 bases and J by 3 bases, with 17 bases between. The CDR3 sequence: CAISRTGADANEKLFF. The DNA of the CDR3 is TGTGCCATCAGCCGGACGGGGGCTGATGCTAATGAAAAACTGTTTTTT.

This clone was recorded once. The V gene is TRBV19, the J gene TRBJ1-1, with D possibly being TRBD1 (6 bases). The CDR3 sequence is 19 residues long. CDR1 and CDR2 from the germline V gene are LNHDA and SQIVND (reference sequence). The ends were cut back, 7 bases at V and 3 bases at J, with 30 bases in the middle. The CDR3 loop is CASTPLGTQTTFGDTEAFF. The CDR3, as DNA: TGTGCCAGTACCCCTCTGGGGACACAAACAACTTTTGGGGACACTGAAGCTTTCTTT.

Relative to its sample, this clone is medium-sized (0.01 to 0.1%). This chain uses TRBV14 with TRBJ2-7, with D possibly TRBD1 on 6 matching bases. Germline CDR1 SGHDN, CDR2 FVKESK. CDR3 length: 15 amino acids. Trimming removed 4 bases from V and 0 bases from J, with 13 bases in between. The CDR3 region has the DNA TGTGCCAGCAGCCCGCAGTGGGACAACTCCTACGAGCAGTACTTC. It encodes CASSPQWDNSYEQYF. Full variable domain (rest looked up from reference TRBV14 and TRBJ2-7): EAGVTQFPSHSVIEKGQTVTLRCDPISGHDNLYWYRRVMGKEIKFLLHFVKESKQDESGMPNNRFLAERTGGTYSTLKVQPAELEDSGVYFCASSPQWDNSYEQYFGPGTRLTVT.

The rearrangement links TRBV11-2 to TRBJ2-1; the match to TRBD2 covers 11 bases. The V gene's germline CDR1 is SGHAT and CDR2 FQNNGV. The CDR3 is made up of 17 amino acids. J was trimmed by 8 bases and V by 5 bases; bases with no gene match: 14. The DNA of the CDR3 is TGTGCCAGCAGCCTTATGCTTTCTAGCGGGAGGAGGGATGAGCAGTTCTTC. Protein sequence: CASSLMLSSGRRDEQFF.

The chain employs TRBV19 and TRBJ1-1; D not resolved. Trimming took 0 bases from V and 6 from J, leaving 14 bases between them. The CDR3 runs to 15 residues. CDR1 is LNHDA and CDR2 is SQIVND in the germline V gene (reference sequence). CDR3 sequence (DNA): TGTGCCAGTAGTATAGACAGCCCCGGTGTCGCTGAAGCTTTCTTT. Its translation is CASSIDSPGVAEAFF.

The V call is TRBV6-5, the J call TRBJ2-3, with 12 bases matching TRBD2. The CDR3 contains 15 residues. The J segment lost 4 bases and the V segment lost 5 bases, leaving 4 bases of the junction unmatched. Germline V lookup: CDR1 MNHEY, CDR2 SVGAGI. CDR3 DNA: TGTGCCAGCAGTCTGACTAGCGGGGGCGCAGATACGCAGTATTTT. Residues: CASSLTSGGADTQYF.

The chain has TRBV9 and TRBJ2-3; D is unresolved. The CDR3 contains 13 residues. Germline CDR1 reads SGDLS; CDR2 reads YYNGEE. The V gene lost 0 bases and the J gene lost 2 bases, with 4 bases spanning the gap. DNA of the CDR3: TGTGCCAGCAGCGTAGAAGTCACAGATACGCAGTATTTT. This codes for CASSVEVTDTQYF.

The rearrangement joins TRBV15 to TRBJ1-1; D not resolved. CDR1 is LNHNV and CDR2 is YYDKDF in the germline V gene (reference sequence). Between the trimmed V and J ends, which lost 3 bases and 6 bases, there was a span of 11 bases. The CDR3 is 13 residues long. Written as DNA, the CDR3 is TGTGCCACCAGCAGGTTTACTCGAGCTGAAGCTTTCTTT. Translating it yields CATSRFTRAEAFF.

This chain joins TRBV9 and TRBJ2-1; TRBD2 matches 8 bases. The CDR3 runs 13 residues. Germline CDR1 reads SGDLS; CDR2 reads YYNGEE. V shed 5 bases and J 10 bases; nucleotides not matched to a gene: 8. The CDR3 DNA reads TGTGCCAGCAGACAGACTAGCGTGAACGAGCAGTTCTTC. Amino acid sequence: CASRQTSVNEQFF.

Only one count was recorded for this clone. The DNA of the CDR3 is TGTGCCAGCAGCTTGAGGGGTAATCAGCCCCAGCATTTT. It is translated as CASSLRGNQPQHF. This sequence joins TRBV11-1 and TRBJ1-5; the D gene is possibly TRBD1 (5 bases). The V gene lost 3 bases and the J gene lost 4 bases, with 7 bases spanning the gap. This CDR3 contains 13 residues. Germline-derived CDR1 and CDR2 are SGHAT and FQDESV (reference sequence).

The chain is built from TRBV4-3 and TRBJ2-6; 8 nucleotides align to TRBD2. Germline lookup yields CDR1 LGHNA and CDR2 YSLEER. Unmatched junction bases numbered 5, after V lost 4 bases and J lost 0 bases. The CDR3 contains 17 residues. The CDR3: CASSRASGSSGANVLTF. Written as DNA, the CDR3 is TGCGCCAGCAGCCGGGCGAGCGGGAGCTCTGGGGCCAACGTCCTGACTTTC.

This clone was detected a few times. The genes are TRBV6-1 and TRBJ2-3; possible D gene TRBD2, 5 bases. CDR3 length: 14 residues. Per the germline V gene, CDR1 is MNHNS and CDR2 is SASEGT. Trimming left V 4 bases short and J 3 bases short, with 11 bases between. The CDR3 nucleotides are TGTGCCAGCAGTGGGTCCCCGGGAACAGATACGCAGTATTTT. Translating it yields CASSGSPGTDTQYF.

This clone was counted only a few times. The chain links TRBV14 to TRBJ1-2; D remains unclear. Germline loops: CDR1 SGHDN, CDR2 FVKESK. CDR3 size: 14 residues. Trimming took off 4 bases at V and 3 bases at J, with 12 bases between the two ends. This chain's CDR3 is CASSRFDGDYGYTF. The DNA of the CDR3 is TGTGCCAGCAGCCGTTTCGACGGAGACTATGGCTACACCTTC.

Here the CDR3 reads CASSPTLAAHHYEQYF. The CDR3 region has the DNA TGCGCCAGCAGCCCGACCCTAGCAGCCCACCACTACGAGCAGTACTTC. The chain joins TRBV4-1 to TRBJ2-7; a weak D match, TRBD2 (5 bases). Germline V gene data show CDR1 as MGHRA and CDR2 as YSYEKL. CDR3 length: 16 residues. V gave up 4 bases and J gave up 3 bases, with 19 bases separating them.

V usage is TRBV19 and J usage is TRBJ1-5; 8 positions agree with TRBD1. Germline values: CDR1 LNHDA, CDR2 SQIVND (reference sequence). V lost 7 bases to trimming and J lost 4 bases; unmatched junction nucleotides: 3. The CDR3 extends over 13 amino acids. The CDR3 reads CASNNRGNQPQHF. The CDR3 DNA reads TGTGCCAGTAACAACAGGGGGAATCAGCCCCAGCATTTT.

The rearrangement links TRBV19 to TRBJ2-2; 9 positions match TRBD1. After removal of 5 bases from V and 9 bases from J, the junction contained 13 bases not matched to a gene. The CDR3 sequence is 16 residues long. The germline V gene has CDR1 LNHDA and CDR2 SQIVND (reference sequence). Here the CDR3 DNA reads TGTGCCAGTAGTGAAATCCGGGACAGGGCGTCGTGGGAGCTGTTTTTT. The encoded protein is CASSEIRDRASWELFF.

The chain recombines TRBV28 with TRBJ2-1; D perhaps matches TRBD1 (6 bases). Trimming took off 6 bases at V and 0 bases at J, with 15 bases between the two ends. The CDR3 sequence is 16 residues long. Germline V gene lookup returns CDR1 MDHEN and CDR2 SYDVKM. The CDR3 DNA sequence: TGTGCCAGCAGACGTGGACAGCTCAGCTCCTACAATGAGCAGTTCTTC. Translating it yields CASRRGQLSSYNEQFF. The whole variable domain, filled in from reference TRBV28 and TRBJ2-1, reads DVKVTQSSRYLVKRTGEKVFLECVQDMDHENMFWYRQDPGLGLRLIYFSYDVKMKEKGDIPEGYSVSREKKERFSLILESASTNQTSMYLCASRRGQLSSYNEQFFGPGTRLTVL.

Only one count was recorded for this clone. The rearrangement links TRBV6-5 to TRBJ2-7; D perhaps matches TRBD1 (6 bases). Germline V gives CDR1 MNHEY, CDR2 SVGAGI. The CDR3 is made up of 15 amino acids. V gave up 0 bases and J gave up 8 bases, with 17 bases separating them. The CDR3 nucleotides are TGTGCCAGCAGTTACTCGATAGGGGGATCCCCCCAGCAGTACTTC. Translating gives CASSYSIGGSPQQYF.

The chain is built from TRBV29-1 and TRBJ2-2; D is undetermined. The CDR3 runs 11 residues. V dropped 6 bases and J dropped 3 bases, with 5 bases sitting between them. CDR1 and CDR2 from the germline V gene are SQVTM and ANQGSEA. CDR3 bases: TGCAGCGTGGGCCACACCGGGGAGCTGTTTTTT. Its translation: CSVGHTGELFF.